This T cell receptor beta chain was recorded in a study of blood T cell repertoires in COVID-19. Overall study context: Researchers got acute and convalescent COVID-19 samples from the United States, Italy and Spain.

Some clones are missing from TCRdb's copy, which holds only in-frame ones; the method was immunoSEQ multiplex PCR. The sample includes 60,000 to 80,000 clones, just over 85% seen only once; the top ten take 1.3%. The specimen was peripheral blood. This clonotype originated in a woman of 80 years or more with acute or convalescent COVID-19.

The CDR3 sequence is CASSFASANTGELFF. DNA for the CDR3: TGTGCCAGCAGCTTTGCGAGCGCTAACACCGGGGAGCTGTTTTTT. This sequence joins TRBV11-2 and TRBJ2-2, with D unresolved. This CDR3 spans 15 amino acids. In germline, CDR1 is SGHAT, CDR2 FQNNGV. The V end was cut by 3 bases, the J end by 2 bases, with 10 bases between.